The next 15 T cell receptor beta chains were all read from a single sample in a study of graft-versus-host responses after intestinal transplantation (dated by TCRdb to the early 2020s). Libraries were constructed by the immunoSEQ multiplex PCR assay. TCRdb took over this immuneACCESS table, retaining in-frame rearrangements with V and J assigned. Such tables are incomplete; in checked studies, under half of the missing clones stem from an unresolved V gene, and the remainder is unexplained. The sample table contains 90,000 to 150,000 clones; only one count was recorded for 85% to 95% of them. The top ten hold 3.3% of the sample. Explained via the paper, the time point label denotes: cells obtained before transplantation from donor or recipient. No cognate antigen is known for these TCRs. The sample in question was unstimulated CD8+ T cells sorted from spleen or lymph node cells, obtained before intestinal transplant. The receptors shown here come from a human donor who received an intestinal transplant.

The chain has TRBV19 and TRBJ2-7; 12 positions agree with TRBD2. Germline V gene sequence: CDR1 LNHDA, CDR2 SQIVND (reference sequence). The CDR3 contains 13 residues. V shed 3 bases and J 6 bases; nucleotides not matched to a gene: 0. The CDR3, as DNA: TGTGCCAGTAGTATGGGACTAGCGGGCGAGCAGTACTTC. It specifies CASSMGLAGEQYF.

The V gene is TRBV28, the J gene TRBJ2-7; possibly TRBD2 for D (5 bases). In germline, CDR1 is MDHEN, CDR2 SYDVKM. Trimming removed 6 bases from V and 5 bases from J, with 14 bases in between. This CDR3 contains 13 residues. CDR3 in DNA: TGTGCCAGCAGAAATGAGGGAAGGAACGAGCAGTACTTC. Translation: CASRNEGRNEQYF.

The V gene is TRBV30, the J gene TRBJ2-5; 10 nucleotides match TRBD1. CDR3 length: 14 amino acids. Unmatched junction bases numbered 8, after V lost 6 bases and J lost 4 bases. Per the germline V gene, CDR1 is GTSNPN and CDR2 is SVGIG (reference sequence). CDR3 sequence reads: CACVPGTGVETQYF. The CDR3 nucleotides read TGTGCCTGCGTGCCCGGGACAGGGGTAGAGACCCAGTACTTC.

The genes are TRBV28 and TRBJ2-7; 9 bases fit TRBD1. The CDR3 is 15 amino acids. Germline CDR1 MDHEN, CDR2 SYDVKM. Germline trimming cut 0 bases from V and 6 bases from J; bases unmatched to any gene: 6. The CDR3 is CASSLWGTGMGEQYF. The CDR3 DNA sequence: TGTGCCAGCAGTTTATGGGGGACAGGGATGGGCGAGCAGTACTTC. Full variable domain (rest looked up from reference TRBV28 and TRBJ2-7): DVKVTQSSRYLVKRTGEKVFLECVQDMDHENMFWYRQDPGLGLRLIYFSYDVKMKEKGDIPEGYSVSREKKERFSLILESASTNQTSMYLCASSLWGTGMGEQYFGPGTRLTVT.

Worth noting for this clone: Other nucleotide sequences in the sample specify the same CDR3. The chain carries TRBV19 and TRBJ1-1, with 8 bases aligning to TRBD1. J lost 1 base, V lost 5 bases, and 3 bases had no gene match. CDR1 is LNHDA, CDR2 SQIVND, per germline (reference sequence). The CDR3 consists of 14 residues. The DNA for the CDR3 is TGTGCCAGTAGTTACGGGACAGGGAACACTGAAGCTTTCTTT. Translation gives CASSYGTGNTEAFF.

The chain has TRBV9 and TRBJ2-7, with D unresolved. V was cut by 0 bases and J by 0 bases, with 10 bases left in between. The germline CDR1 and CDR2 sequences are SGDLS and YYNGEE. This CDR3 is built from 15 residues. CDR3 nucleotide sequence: TGTGCCAGCAGCGTAGGTAGTGGCGGCTCCTACGAGCAGTACTTC. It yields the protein CASSVGSGGSYEQYF.

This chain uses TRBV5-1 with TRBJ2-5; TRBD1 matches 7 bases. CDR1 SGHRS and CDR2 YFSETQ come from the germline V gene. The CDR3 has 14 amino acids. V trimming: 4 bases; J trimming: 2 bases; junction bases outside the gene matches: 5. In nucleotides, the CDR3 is TGCGCCAGCAGCGTTGGGACAGAGCAAGAGACCCAGTACTTC. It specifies CASSVGTEQETQYF. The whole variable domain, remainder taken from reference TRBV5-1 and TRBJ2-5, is KAGVTQTPRYLIKTRGQQVTLSCSPISGHRSVSWYQQTPGQGLQFLFEYFSETQRNKGNFPGRFSGRQFSNSRSEMNVSTLELGDSALYLCASSVGTEQETQYFGPGTRLLVL.

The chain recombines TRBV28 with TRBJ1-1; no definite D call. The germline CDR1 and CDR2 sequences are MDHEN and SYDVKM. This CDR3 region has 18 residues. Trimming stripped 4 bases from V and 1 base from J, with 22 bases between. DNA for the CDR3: TGTGCCAGCAGTTATTCGACCGGGGAAACCCTCGAGAACACTGAAGCTTTCTTT. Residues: CASSYSTGETLENTEAFF.

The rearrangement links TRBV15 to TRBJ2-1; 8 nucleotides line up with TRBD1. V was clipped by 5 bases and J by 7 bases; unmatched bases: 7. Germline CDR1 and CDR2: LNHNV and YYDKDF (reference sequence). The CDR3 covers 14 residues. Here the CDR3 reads CATSRRQGWNEQFF. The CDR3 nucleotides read TGTGCCACCAGCCGTAGACAGGGGTGGAATGAGCAGTTCTTC.

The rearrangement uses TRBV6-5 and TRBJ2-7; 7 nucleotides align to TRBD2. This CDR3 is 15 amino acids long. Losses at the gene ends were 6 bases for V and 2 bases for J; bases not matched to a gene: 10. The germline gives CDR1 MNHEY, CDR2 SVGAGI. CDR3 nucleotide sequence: TGTGCCAGCAGACCCGCTAGCGGAAGACCCTACGAGCAGTACTTC. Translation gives CASRPASGRPYEQYF.

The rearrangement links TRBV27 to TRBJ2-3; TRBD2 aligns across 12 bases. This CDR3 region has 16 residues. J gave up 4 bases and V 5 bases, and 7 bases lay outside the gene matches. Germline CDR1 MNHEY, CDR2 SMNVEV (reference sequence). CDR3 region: CASSKGTSGLADTQYF. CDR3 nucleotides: TGTGCCAGCAGTAAAGGGACTAGCGGGCTGGCAGATACGCAGTATTTT.

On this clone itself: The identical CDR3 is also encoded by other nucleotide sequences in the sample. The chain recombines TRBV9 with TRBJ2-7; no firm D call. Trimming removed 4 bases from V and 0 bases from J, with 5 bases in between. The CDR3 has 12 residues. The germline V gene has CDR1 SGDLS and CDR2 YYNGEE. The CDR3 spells CASSPGSYEQYF. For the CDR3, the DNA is TGTGCCAGCAGCCCAGGCTCCTACGAGCAGTACTTC. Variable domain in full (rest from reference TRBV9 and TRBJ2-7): DSGVTQTPKHLITATGQRVTLRCSPRSGDLSVYWYQQSLDQGLQFLIQYYNGEERAKGNILERFSAQQFPDLHSELNLSSLELGDSALYFCASSPGSYEQYFGPGTRLTVT.

The CDR3 nucleotides are TGTGCCAGCAGTTTCTACAGGGGAGGGCACGAGCAGTACTTC. It translates to CASSFYRGGHEQYF. The chain employs TRBV28 and TRBJ2-7, with D possibly called TRBD1 or TRBD2 (7 bases each). The germline gives CDR1 MDHEN, CDR2 SYDVKM. The V end was cut by 3 bases, the J end by 5 bases, with 14 bases between. The CDR3 is made up of 14 amino acids.

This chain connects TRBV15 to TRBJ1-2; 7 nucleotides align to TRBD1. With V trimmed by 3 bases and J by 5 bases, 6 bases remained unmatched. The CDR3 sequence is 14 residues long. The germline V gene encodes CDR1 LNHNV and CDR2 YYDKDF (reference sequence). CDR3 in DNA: TGTGCCACCAGCAGTGGGACAGCTTATTATGGCTACACCTTC. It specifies CATSSGTAYYGYTF.

This CDR3 reads CASSAASGSYEQYF. The CDR3 coding sequence is TGTGCCAGCAGTGCGGCTAGCGGGAGTTACGAGCAGTACTTC. V is TRBV27 and J is TRBJ2-7; 10 bases match TRBD2. CDR3 length: 14 residues. CDR1 is MNHEY and CDR2 is SMNVEV in the germline V gene (reference sequence). V dropped 5 bases and J dropped 4; count of bases not matched to a gene: 5.